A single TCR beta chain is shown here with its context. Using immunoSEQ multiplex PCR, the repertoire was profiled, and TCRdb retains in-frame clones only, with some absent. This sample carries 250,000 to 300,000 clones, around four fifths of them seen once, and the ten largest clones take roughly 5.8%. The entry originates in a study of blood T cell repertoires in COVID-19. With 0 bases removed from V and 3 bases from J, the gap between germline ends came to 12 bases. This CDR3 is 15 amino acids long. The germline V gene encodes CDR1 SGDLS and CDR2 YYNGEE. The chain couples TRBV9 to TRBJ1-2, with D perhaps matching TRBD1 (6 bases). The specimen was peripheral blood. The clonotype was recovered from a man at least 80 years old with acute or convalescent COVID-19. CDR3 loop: CASSVAPGVDYGYTF. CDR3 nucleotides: TGTGCCAGCAGCGTAGCGCCAGGGGTAGACTATGGCTACACCTTC.